This TCR beta chain was observed in a study of T cells expressing NK-cell markers. Points from the study as a whole: Nothing established the HCMV specificity of expanded NKG2C+ T cell clones.

Generation of TCR beta cDNA was performed by 5'RACE template switching incorporating UMIs. TCRdb re-called the 5' RACE reads and gives one entry per CDR3 protein, without DNA. The sample has 150,000 to 200,000 distinct CDR3 sequences, and its top ten clones hold 20% to 25%. Details on this clonotype: Its specificity is unknown.

Per the germline V gene, CDR1 is MNHEY and CDR2 is SVGAGI. This CDR3 comprises 12 residues. Sequencing was carried out using blood T cells: a sorted CD56 or NKG2C T cell subset, CD4+ or CD8+ T cells, or bulk PBMC T cells (not recorded which). This sequence originates from a man between 18 and 69 years old in good health. The chain links TRBV6-5 to TRBJ1-1. The CDR3 here is CASSYDTTEAFF.